The sequence of this TCR beta chain was determined in a study of shared clonotypes between healthy human individuals. Study-level information: Each donor's CD4 naive and CD4 memory cells filled three plates apiece, CD8 naive two, and CD8 memory one.

TCRdb keeps only in-frame clones here, not all; method: immunoSEQ multiplex PCR. Of around 600,000 clones listed, less than 98% were seen once; the top ten hold about 0.06%. Germline CDR1 is SQVTM and CDR2 is ANQGSEA. The CDR3 consists of 13 residues. The V gene lost 5 bases and the J gene lost 3 bases, with 13 bases spanning the gap. None of the donors, who were healthy HIV-negative adults, had recently had acute infections or vaccinations. Researchers partitioned CD4+ cells into CD45RA+ naive and CD45RA-negative memory subsets. The sequenced sample was naive CD4+ T cells sorted from blood. Subset described: CD45RA+ positively selected. J is TRBJ2-5 and V is TRBV29-1; D perhaps matches TRBD1 (6 bases). The receptor's source is a woman between 25 and 40 years old in good health. The DNA of the CDR3 is TGCAGCGTTCCCCATAGGACAGAAGAGACCCAGTACTTC. Residues: CSVPHRTEETQYF.